The TCR beta chain described here comes from a study of T cell changes during pregnancy in multiple sclerosis (dated by TCRdb to about 2019). Study-level background: The study examined how the T cell repertoire changed over the course of pregnancy in women with multiple sclerosis.

To note about this clone: The antigen this receptor binds is unknown. No base-level quality is on record; no much larger clone is a single base apart.

The method behind the library was the immunoSEQ multiplex PCR assay. TCRdb holds this immuneACCESS table with in-frame rearrangements only. Some clones are missing; in checked studies, unresolved V genes explain under half, and the rest has no known cause. A total of 130,000 or so clones appear in this sample, roughly 92% of them only once. Less than 7.5% of the sample rests with the top ten. CDR1 is given as SGHRS and CDR2 as YFSETQ, both from the germline V gene. The CDR3 contains 14 residues, cysteine and phenylalanine counted. Kept here is only the CDR3 DNA, which spans 42 bases and is read in frame from base 1. The junction carries 6 bases between V and J, which are trimmed by 2 bases and 0 bases respectively.

This clonotype was sampled from a female donor with multiple sclerosis, enrolled in a pregnancy study. Recombination connected TRBV5-1 to TRBJ1-3; a confident D gene designation cannot be given. The sequencing used peripheral blood, collected before pregnancy. This receptor has the CDR3 CASSLESSGNTIYF. The sequence in DNA is TGCGCCAGCAGCTTAGAGTCCTCTGGAAACACCATATATTTT.